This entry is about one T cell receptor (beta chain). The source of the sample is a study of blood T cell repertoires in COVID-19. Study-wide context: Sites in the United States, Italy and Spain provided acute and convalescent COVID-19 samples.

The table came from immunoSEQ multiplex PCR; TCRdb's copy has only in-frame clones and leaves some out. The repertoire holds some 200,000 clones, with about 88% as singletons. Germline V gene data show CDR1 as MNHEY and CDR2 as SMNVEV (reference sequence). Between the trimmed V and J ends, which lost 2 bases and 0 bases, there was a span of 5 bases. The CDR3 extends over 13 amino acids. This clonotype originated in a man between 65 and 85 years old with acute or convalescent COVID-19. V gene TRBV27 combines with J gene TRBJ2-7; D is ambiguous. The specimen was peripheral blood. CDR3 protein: CASSLVHSYEQYF. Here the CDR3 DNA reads TGTGCCAGCAGTTTAGTACACTCCTACGAGCAGTACTTC.